This T cell receptor (beta chain) originates from a study of T cells after posttransplantation cyclophosphamide (dated by TCRdb to 2016 to 2017). Regarding the research as a whole: Using TRB sequencing, the study followed how the T cell repertoire reconstituted after myeloablative bone marrow transplantation in which posttransplantation cyclophosphamide served as GVHD prophylaxis. Samples from roughly 32 PTCy-treated patients, along with samples from about 17 of their related bone marrow donors, underwent antigen receptor sequencing. Blood from every one of the approximately 30 PTCy patients who had 1-year posttransplant specimens underwent TRB sequencing. TRB sequencing was also done on up to about 3 additional blood samples from 2 to 5.2 years after transplant in 3 patients, and on pretransplant blood from a handful of patients. Because TRA and TRB clonality were tightly correlated in 9 samples, subsequent TCR analyses were focused on TRB only. Public TRB sequences were queried against a database of over 3,600 sequences associated with responses to pathogens, tumor antigens, self-antigens and alloantigens. General study outcomes and caveats: The TRB repertoires of T cells infiltrating skin or GI tract showed only limited overlap with the TRB repertoires of T cells in blood. Across fewer than 55 patients, TRB clonality was highly associated with recipient CMV seropositivity and CMV reactivation, and PTCy diversity was similar to diversity in CNI/methotrexate controls. At 1-2 months, donor-recipient similarity was low but rose over the first year, and the later blood repertoires were often dominated by donor CD8+ memory clones.

TRB sequencing used genomic DNA with the immunoSEQ assay at survey resolution or the hsTCRB kit. The paper's data handling went like this. The immunoSEQ software handled initial read processing, and the LymphoSeq R package was used for repertoire analyses. Clonality was computed as 1 minus normalized Shannon entropy, and a Gini coefficient was also calculated for each TRB dataset. Phenotypes of unsorted samples were inferred by mapping TRB sequences from sorted subsets of the recipient or donor onto the same recipient's unsorted samples. Drawn from immuneACCESS, this table holds only the in-frame rearrangements with V and J called that TCRdb kept. Clones are partly lost; checked studies trace under half to an unresolved V gene and leave the rest unexplained. From that table come the V and J calls and clone size; the DNA was used to work out D and trimming. Within this sample are tens of thousands of clones, with approximately 78% of them counted one time only. Approximately 8.7% of the sample is in the top ten clones.

The sample's treatment or condition, from its label and the paper: high-dose cyclophosphamide on days +3 and +4 as single-agent GVHD prophylaxis. For conditioning, the PTCy patients got busulfan and fludarabine, then a related or unrelated marrow graft, followed by cyclophosphamide on days +3 and +4. PTCy-treated patients came from a prospective multi-institutional clinical trial. Peripheral blood and bone marrow mononuclear cells were isolated by Ficoll-Hypaque density centrifugation and cryopreserved. Sorting of CD4+ and CD8+ T cells, including naive and memory subsets, was performed by FACS on a FACSAria II. In regard to this clone: Its antigen is currently not known. Base qualities were left out, and no much larger clone turns up one base away.

This receptor was obtained from a female patient aged 40-50 years who received an allogeneic stem cell transplant from a related donor, was CMV-positive, and had no GVHD. Following a transplant, some T lymphocytes may have been derived from the graft donor. Sequences were derived from CD4+ T cells sorted from blood, sampled 1,800 to 2,000 days after a stem cell transplant with posttransplant cyclophosphamide.

The nucleotide sequence is TGTGCCAGCAGCGTGCCGACAGGGACAAACGAGCAGTACTTC. Its protein reads: CASSVPTGTNEQYF. The chain was built from TRBV5-4 and TRBJ2-7, with 7 bases matching TRBD1. From cysteine to phenylalanine, the CDR3 is 14 amino acids long. Only the CDR3 part of the read is kept: 42 bases, read in frame from the first base. Ends trimmed: V by 4 bases, J by 5 bases; bases unmatched to a gene: 9. Taken from the germline V gene (reference sequence), the CDR1 and CDR2 loops are SGHNT and YYREEE.